The 10 T cell receptor beta chains below come from one sample, sequenced in a study of TIL therapy for anti-PD-1-resistant metastatic lung cancer (dated by TCRdb to the early 2020s). TCR beta CDR3 regions were amplified from genomic DNA by bias-controlled multiplex PCR with the immunoSEQ v3 hsTCRB kit. Not all clones reach the TCRdb copy of this immuneACCESS table, which keeps in-frame sequences only. Checked studies attribute under half of the gap to unresolved V genes and leave the rest unexplained. This sample comprises roughly 50,000 clones, about two thirds of them detected only once. The ten biggest clones cover less than 6.5% of the sample. The time point tag for this specimen amounts to: pre-treatment sample, taken before nivolumab and TIL therapy. The baseline tumor samples were excised metastases, mostly pleural nodules or supraclavicular lymph nodes, taken from the same resection that was used to grow TIL.

The source material was tumor tissue, sampled at baseline. The receptor source for this set is a person aged 25 to 79 with non-small cell lung cancer.

The rearrangement links TRBV15 to TRBJ1-1, with D maybe TRBD1 (5 bases). The V end lost 1 base, the J end lost 3 bases, and 9 bases lay between the germline ends. The CDR3 length is 14 residues. The germline CDR1 and CDR2 sequences are LNHNV and YYDKDF (reference sequence). This CDR3 reads CATSRVRGDTEAFF. The CDR3 bases are TGTGCCACCAGCAGAGTACGGGGGGACACTGAAGCTTTCTTT.

The chain couples TRBV28 to TRBJ2-1; D uncertain. The CDR3 has 13 amino acids. Germline V gene data show CDR1 as MDHEN and CDR2 as SYDVKM. V lost 5 bases, J lost 4 bases, and 9 bases lay in between. The CDR3 nucleotides are TGTGCCAGCAGTCCTGGGATGTACAATGAGCAGTTCTTC. It translates to CASSPGMYNEQFF. The full variable domain, completed using reference TRBV28 and TRBJ2-1, is DVKVTQSSRYLVKRTGEKVFLECVQDMDHENMFWYRQDPGLGLRLIYFSYDVKMKEKGDIPEGYSVSREKKERFSLILESASTNQTSMYLCASSPGMYNEQFFGPGTRLTVL.

The chain couples TRBV15 to TRBJ1-1; TRBD1 matches at 9 bases. The CDR3 consists of 16 residues. Germline V gives CDR1 LNHNV, CDR2 YYDKDF (reference sequence). Trimming took 3 bases from V and 5 from J; bases not matched to a gene: 10. The CDR3 reads CATSRSGGQGPTEAFF. CDR3 in DNA: TGTGCCACCAGCAGGTCCGGCGGACAGGGGCCTACTGAAGCTTTCTTT.

The chain uses TRBV5-1 and TRBJ2-1; possibly TRBD2 for D (5 bases). CDR1 and CDR2 (germline): SGHRS, YFSETQ. The CDR3 is 14 residues long. The germline V and J ends were trimmed by 0 bases and 6 bases, with 10 bases remaining between them. CDR3 coding DNA: TGCGCCAGCAGCTTGGATCCTAGCATCAATGAGCAGTTCTTC. It specifies CASSLDPSINEQFF.

The chain has TRBV7-2 and TRBJ2-1, with D uncertain. The CDR3 contains 15 residues. Germline-derived CDR1 and CDR2 are SGHTA and FQGNSA. V lost 5 bases and J lost 0, with 11 bases in between. CDR3 sequence reads: CASSRRESSYNEQFF. The CDR3 region has the DNA TGTGCCAGCAGCCGACGAGAGAGCTCCTACAATGAGCAGTTCTTC.

In its sample, this clone was seen a few times. The chain couples TRBV5-6 to TRBJ1-3; D ambiguous. The CDR3 covers 13 residues. Trimming removed 5 bases at V and 0 bases at J, with 6 bases between. Germline V gives CDR1 SGHDT, CDR2 YYEEEE. Here the CDR3 reads CASRTPSGNTIYF. The CDR3 DNA is TGTGCCAGCAGGACGCCCTCTGGAAACACCATATATTTT.

CDR3 in DNA: TGCGCCAGCAGCTTGCAACAGAGCTCTGGAAACACCATATATTTT. Its protein is CASSLQQSSGNTIYF. This chain joins TRBV5-1 and TRBJ1-3, with D hard to call. Germline V gene lookup returns CDR1 SGHRS and CDR2 YFSETQ. Trimming cost V 1 base and J 0 bases, with 8 bases left between them. The CDR3 runs to 15 residues.

This rearrangement joins TRBV2 to TRBJ1-5; D not resolved. V lost 3 bases and J lost 9, with 9 bases in between. From germline, CDR1 is SNHLY and CDR2 FYNNEI. The CDR3 has 12 amino acids. This chain's CDR3 is CASSDILGPQHF. CDR3 in DNA: TGTGCCAGCAGTGACATATTGGGGCCCCAGCATTTT.

This rearrangement joins TRBV7-3 to TRBJ2-7; 9 bases match TRBD2. Germline CDR1 SGHTA, CDR2 FQGTGA. The length of the CDR3 is 15 residues. V shed 2 bases, J shed 4 bases, and the junction held 6 bases outside the gene matches. CDR3 DNA sequence: TGTGCCAGCAGCTTAGTGGCTAGCGGGATGTACGAGCAGTACTTC. Amino acid sequence: CASSLVASGMYEQYF.

This chain uses TRBV5-1 with TRBJ2-1; 11 nucleotides line up with TRBD2. The CDR3 runs to 16 residues. J lost 6 bases, V lost 2 bases, and 7 bases had no gene match. Per germline, CDR1 SGHRS and CDR2 YFSETQ. The CDR3 loop is CASSFSGGVAANEQFF. CDR3 bases: TGCGCCAGCAGCTTTAGCGGGGGGGTGGCCGCCAATGAGCAGTTCTTC.